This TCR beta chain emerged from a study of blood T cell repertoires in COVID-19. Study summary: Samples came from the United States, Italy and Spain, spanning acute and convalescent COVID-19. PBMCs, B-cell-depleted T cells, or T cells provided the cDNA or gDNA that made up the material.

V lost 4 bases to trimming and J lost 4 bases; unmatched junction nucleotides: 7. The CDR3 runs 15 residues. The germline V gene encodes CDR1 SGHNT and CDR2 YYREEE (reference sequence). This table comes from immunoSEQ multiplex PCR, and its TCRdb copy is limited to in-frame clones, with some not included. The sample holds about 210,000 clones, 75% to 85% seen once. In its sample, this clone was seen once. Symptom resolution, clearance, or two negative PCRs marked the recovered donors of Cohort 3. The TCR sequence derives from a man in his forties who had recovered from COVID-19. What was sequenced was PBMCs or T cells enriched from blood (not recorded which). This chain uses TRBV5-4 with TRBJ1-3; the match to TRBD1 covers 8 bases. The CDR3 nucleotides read TGTGCCAGCAGCAATCAGGGGGCGAGGGGAAACACCATATATTTT. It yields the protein CASSNQGARGNTIYF.